These 4 T cell receptor beta chains originate from one sample sequenced in a study of T cell repertoires in ileal Crohn's disease. Clones were read by immunoSEQ multiplex PCR, and TCRdb kept only the in-frame ones, dropping some. The sample carries approximately 13,000 clones, about 73% recorded once. The source material was ileal tissue. Receptors were obtained from an adult with Crohn's disease.

The rearrangement links TRBV19 to TRBJ1-1, with 8 bases aligning to TRBD1. CDR3 size: 16 residues. Trimming removed 3 bases from V and 1 base from J; junction bases left unmatched: 7. Per the germline V gene, CDR1 is LNHDA and CDR2 is SQIVND (reference sequence). The CDR3 reads CASSIGFGQGNTEAFF. CDR3 sequence (DNA): TGTGCCAGTAGTATCGGGTTCGGACAGGGGAACACTGAAGCTTTCTTT.

V is TRBV10-3 and J is TRBJ1-6, with TRBD1 matching over 7 bases. The junction had 4 bases not matched to a gene; V was cut back by 2 bases and J by 9 bases. There are 14 residues in the CDR3. Germline values: CDR1 ENHRY, CDR2 SYGVKD. CDR3 sequence reads: CAISEDRESSPLHF. The DNA of the CDR3 is TGTGCCATCAGTGAGGACAGGGAGAGTTCACCCCTCCACTTT.

This clone is labeled as large. The genes are TRBV2 and TRBJ1-1, with a weak D call TRBD1 (5 bases). The V end was cut by 3 bases, the J end by 7 bases, with 12 bases between. Looked up from germline, CDR1 is SNHLY and CDR2 is FYNNEI. The CDR3 is made up of 13 amino acids. This chain's CDR3 is CASSDGTSYEAFF. The CDR3 DNA follows: TGTGCCAGCAGTGATGGGACCTCATATGAAGCTTTCTTT.

Comments on this clone: This sample includes further DNA sequences coding for the same CDR3. The chain combines TRBV6-1 with TRBJ1-1; TRBD1 agrees at 8 bases. The V and J ends lost 1 base and 2 bases, in that order; junction bases with no gene match: 3. Looked up from germline, CDR1 is MNHNS and CDR2 is SASEGT. The CDR3 runs 15 residues. The DNA for the CDR3 is TGTGCCAGCAGTGAAGGGGCAGGGGGCAACACTGAAGCTTTCTTT. Its translation is CASSEGAGGNTEAFF.